Below, 17 T cell receptor beta chains from the same sample are listed, as sequenced in a study of cytomegalovirus exposure and HLA in healthy donors. Produced via immunoSEQ multiplex PCR; TCRdb's table is partial and in-frame only. The sample has 220,000 or so clones; 85% to 95% are singletons. Specimen: PBMCs. The receptors were gathered from a woman aged 18-30 years in good health and CMV-seronegative.

V usage is TRBV5-1 and J usage is TRBJ2-7, with 13 positions matching TRBD2. The germline CDR1 and CDR2 sequences are SGHRS and YFSETQ. The CDR3 length is 13 residues. Trimming took 3 bases from V and 7 from J; bases not matched to a gene: 1. The DNA for the CDR3 is TGCGCCAGCAGCTGGGGACTAGCGGGGGAGCAGTACTTC. Protein: CASSWGLAGEQYF. Complete variable domain (other parts from reference TRBV5-1 and TRBJ2-7): KAGVTQTPRYLIKTRGQQVTLSCSPISGHRSVSWYQQTPGQGLQFLFEYFSETQRNKGNFPGRFSGRQFSNSRSEMNVSTLELGDSALYLCASSWGLAGEQYFGPGTRLTVT.

The chain couples TRBV28 to TRBJ1-2; D not certain. Trimming took off 7 bases at V and 0 bases at J, with 9 bases between the two ends. Germline CDR1 and CDR2: MDHEN and SYDVKM. There are 13 residues in the CDR3. The CDR3, as DNA: TGTGCCAGCAAGAAGCCTCCTAACTATGGCTACACCTTC. Translation gives CASKKPPNYGYTF.

As DNA, the CDR3 is TGTGCCAGTAGTTTTCAGGGAAACACCATATATTTT. It yields the protein CASSFQGNTIYF. The chain is built from TRBV19 and TRBJ1-3; D unclear. Trimming removed 5 bases from V and 4 bases from J, with 6 bases in between. The germline gives CDR1 LNHDA, CDR2 SQIVND (reference sequence). The CDR3 is 12 residues long. The variable domain in full, with the rest retrieved from reference TRBV19 and TRBJ1-3, is DGGITQSPKYLFRKEGQNVTLSCEQNLNHDAMYWYRQDPGQGLRLIYYSQIVNDFQKGDIAEGYSVSREKKESFPLTVTSAQKNPTAFYLCASSFQGNTIYFGEGSWLTVV.

This chain's CDR3 is CASSVPRAFSGNTIYF. CDR3 coding DNA: TGCGCCAGCAGTGTCCCCAGGGCTTTCTCTGGAAACACCATATATTTT. The chain employs TRBV10-1 and TRBJ1-3; maybe TRBD1 (5 bases). CDR3 size: 16 residues. Per germline, CDR1 WNHNN and CDR2 SYGVQD (reference sequence). Trimming cost V 4 bases and J 0 bases, with 13 bases left between them.

The chain carries TRBV19 and TRBJ2-2, with D perhaps TRBD1 (6 bases). Trimming cost V 6 bases and J 5 bases, with 13 bases left between them. The CDR3 contains 14 residues. Germline V CDR1 and CDR2: LNHDA, SQIVND (reference sequence). The CDR3 DNA reads as TGTGCCAGTAGAACAGGGTTGGTAACCGGGGAGCTGTTTTTT. It is translated as CASRTGLVTGELFF. The full variable domain, with the rest looked up from reference TRBV19 and TRBJ2-2, is DGGITQSPKYLFRKEGQNVTLSCEQNLNHDAMYWYRQDPGQGLRLIYYSQIVNDFQKGDIAEGYSVSREKKESFPLTVTSAQKNPTAFYLCASRTGLVTGELFFGEGSRLTVL.

V and J are TRBV2 and TRBJ2-1; a weak D match, TRBD2 (6 bases). The CDR3 runs 14 residues. In germline, CDR1 is SNHLY, CDR2 FYNNEI. V shed 5 bases and J shed 5 bases, with 13 bases lying between them. The CDR3 spells CASSRDSPNNEQFF. CDR3 nucleotide sequence: TGTGCCAGCAGTAGGGACTCCCCCAACAATGAGCAGTTCTTC.

In DNA, the CDR3 is TGTGCCAGCAGTGAAGAAGGGGCAGGAAGCCGGGCTTTCTTT. It encodes CASSEEGAGSRAFF. The chain joins TRBV6-1 to TRBJ1-1; weak D call: TRBD1 (5 bases). This CDR3 region has 14 residues. Germline lookup yields CDR1 MNHNS and CDR2 SASEGT. The V and J ends lost 1 base and 11 bases respectively, with 17 bases between them.

The chain recombines TRBV6-8 with TRBJ1-2; D call uncertain. From germline, CDR1 is MNHGY and CDR2 SAAAGT. V was clipped by 7 bases and J by 7 bases, with 13 bases between them. The length of the CDR3 is 12 residues. CDR3 in amino acids: CASTTPPFGYTF. CDR3 nucleotides: TGTGCCAGCACTACCCCCCCCTTTGGCTACACCTTC.

V and J are TRBV30 and TRBJ1-1; no clear D. Germline V lookup: CDR1 GTSNPN, CDR2 SVGIG (reference sequence). The CDR3 has 13 residues. Trimming took off 2 bases at V and 5 bases at J, with 12 bases between the two ends. The chain's CDR3 is CAWSRQRGTEAFF. The CDR3, as DNA: TGTGCCTGGAGTCGGCAGAGAGGAACTGAAGCTTTCTTT.

This clone was detected a few times. This chain joins TRBV19 and TRBJ2-3, with 9 bases that match TRBD2. Germline V gives CDR1 LNHDA, CDR2 SQIVND (reference sequence). This CDR3 comprises 14 residues. Unmatched junction bases numbered 3, after V lost 1 base and J lost 7 bases. In nucleotides, the CDR3 is TGTGCCAGTAGTATAGGACTAGCGGAACATACGCAGTATTTT. Its protein is CASSIGLAEHTQYF.

V gene TRBV28 combines with J gene TRBJ2-7; TRBD1 might be the D (5 bases). The length of the CDR3 is 12 residues. Germline CDR1 and CDR2: MDHEN and SYDVKM. The V end was cut by 7 bases, the J end by 6 bases, with 13 bases between. The DNA for the CDR3 is TGTGCCAGCACTCAGGGTATCAGCGAGCAGTACTTC. This codes for CASTQGISEQYF.

V gene TRBV5-8 combines with J gene TRBJ2-1, with a tentative D call TRBD1 (6 bases). The germline gives CDR1 SGHTS, CDR2 YDEGEE. Trimming took 4 bases from V and 9 from J, leaving 20 bases between them. The CDR3 contains 15 residues. The CDR3 protein is CASSPGSPLGGEQFF. CDR3 sequence (DNA): TGTGCCAGCAGCCCCGGATCCCCACTAGGGGGTGAGCAGTTCTTC.

The chain combines TRBV5-4 with TRBJ1-5, with D tentatively TRBD1 (5 bases). V was trimmed by 0 bases and J by 5 bases, leaving 9 bases between them. CDR1 and CDR2 (germline): SGHNT, YYREEE (reference sequence). This CDR3 has 14 amino acids. CDR3 residues: CASSLGGRDQPQHF. The CDR3, as DNA: TGTGCCAGCAGCTTGGGGGGCCGGGATCAGCCCCAGCATTTT. Full variable domain (remainder filled in from reference TRBV5-4 and TRBJ1-5): ETGVTQSPTHLIKTRGQQVTLRCSSQSGHNTVSWYQQALGQGPQFIFQYYREEENGRGNFPPRFSGLQFPNYSSELNVNALELDDSALYLCASSLGGRDQPQHFGDGTRLSIL.

The sample holds one count of this clone. The CDR3 DNA reads TGTGCCAGCAGCGCCCCTCAGGGGAAAAGCACAGATACGCAGTATTTT. Translation: CASSAPQGKSTDTQYF. The chain links TRBV9 to TRBJ2-3; the D gene is possibly TRBD1 (6 bases). Trimming removed 3 bases at V and 0 bases at J, with 14 bases between. Germline V gene data show CDR1 as SGDLS and CDR2 as YYNGEE. CDR3 size: 16 residues.

This sequence joins TRBV5-4 and TRBJ2-5; D perhaps matches TRBD1 (5 bases). The CDR3 is made up of 15 amino acids. Germline lookup yields CDR1 SGHNT and CDR2 YYREEE (reference sequence). V lost 0 bases and J 2 bases, leaving 11 bases between the germline ends. CDR3 in amino acids: CASSLELGQQETQYF. Written as DNA, the CDR3 is TGTGCCAGCAGCTTGGAATTGGGGCAGCAAGAGACCCAGTACTTC. Full variable domain (missing parts from reference TRBV5-4 and TRBJ2-5): ETGVTQSPTHLIKTRGQQVTLRCSSQSGHNTVSWYQQALGQGPQFIFQYYREEENGRGNFPPRFSGLQFPNYSSELNVNALELDDSALYLCASSLELGQQETQYFGPGTRLLVL.

This chain joins TRBV28 and TRBJ1-5; the match to TRBD1 covers 9 bases. Germline V gives CDR1 MDHEN, CDR2 SYDVKM. This CDR3 spans 15 amino acids. V gave up 5 bases and J gave up 5 bases; unmatched junction bases: 7. CDR3 sequence reads: CASSGRGTGHQPQHF. The CDR3 region has the DNA TGTGCCAGCAGTGGAAGAGGGACAGGGCATCAGCCCCAGCATTTT.

This clone was seen only once. The chain joins TRBV10-2 to TRBJ1-6; a weak D match, TRBD1 (5 bases). The CDR3 has 14 amino acids. Germline V gene lookup returns CDR1 WSHSY and CDR2 SAAADI. With 6 bases removed from V and 6 bases from J, the gap between germline ends came to 12 bases. The CDR3 sequence: CASRQDRLNSPLHF. Written as DNA, the CDR3 is TGCGCCAGCAGACAGGATCGGCTTAATTCACCCCTCCACTTT.